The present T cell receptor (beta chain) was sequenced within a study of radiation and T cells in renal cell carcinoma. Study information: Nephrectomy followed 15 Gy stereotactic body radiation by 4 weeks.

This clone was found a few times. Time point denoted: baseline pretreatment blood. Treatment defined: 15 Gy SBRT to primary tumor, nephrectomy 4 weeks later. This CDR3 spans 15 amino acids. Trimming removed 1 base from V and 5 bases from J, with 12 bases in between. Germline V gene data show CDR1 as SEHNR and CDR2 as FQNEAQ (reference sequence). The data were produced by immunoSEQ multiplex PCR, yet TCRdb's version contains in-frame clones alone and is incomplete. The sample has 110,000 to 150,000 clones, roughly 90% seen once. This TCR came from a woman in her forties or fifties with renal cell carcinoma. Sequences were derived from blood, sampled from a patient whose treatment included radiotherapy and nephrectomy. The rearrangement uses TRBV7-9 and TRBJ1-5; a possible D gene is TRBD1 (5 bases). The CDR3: CASSLEGRLDQPQHF. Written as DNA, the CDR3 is TGTGCCAGCAGCTTAGAGGGACGGTTGGATCAGCCCCAGCATTTT.